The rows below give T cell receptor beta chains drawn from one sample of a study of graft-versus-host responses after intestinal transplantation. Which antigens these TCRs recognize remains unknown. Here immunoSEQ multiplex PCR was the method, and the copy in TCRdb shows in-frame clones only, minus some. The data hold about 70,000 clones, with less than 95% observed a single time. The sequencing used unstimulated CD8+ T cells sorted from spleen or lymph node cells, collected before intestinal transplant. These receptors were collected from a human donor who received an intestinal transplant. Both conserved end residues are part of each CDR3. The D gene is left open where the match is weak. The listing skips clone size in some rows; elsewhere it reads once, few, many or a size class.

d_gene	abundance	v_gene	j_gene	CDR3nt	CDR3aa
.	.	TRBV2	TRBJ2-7	TGTGCCAGCAGTGAAGCGACGAGGGAGCTTCACTACGAGCAGTACTTC	CASSEATRELHYEQYF
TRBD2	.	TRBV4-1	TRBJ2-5	TGCGCCAGCAGCCAAGATATGGCTAGCGGGGGGGCGCCCCAAGAGACCCAGTACTTC	CASSQDMASGGAPQETQYF
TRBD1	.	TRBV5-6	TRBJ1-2	TGTGCCAGCAGCCCAAATCCAGGGGGCGGGGGTGGCTACACCTTC	CASSPNPGGGGGYTF
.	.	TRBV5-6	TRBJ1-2	TGTGCCAGCAGCTTGTCAGGGGGCTACACCTTC	CASSLSGGYTF
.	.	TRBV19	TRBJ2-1	TGTGCCAGTAGTATCCCCGACACAGACAATGAGCAGTTCTTC	CASSIPDTDNEQFF
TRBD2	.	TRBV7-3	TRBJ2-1	TGTGCCAGCAGCTCCACGGGGGGTTCCTACAATGAGCAGTTCTTC	CASSSTGGSYNEQFF
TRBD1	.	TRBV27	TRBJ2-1	TGTGCCAGCTGGAACACAGGGGGCGCCTACAATGAGCAGTTCTTC	CASWNTGGAYNEQFF
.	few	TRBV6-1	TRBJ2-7	TGTGCCAGCAGTGATAGGTGGGCCCACGAGCAGTACTTC	CASSDRWAHEQYF
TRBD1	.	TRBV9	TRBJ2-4	TGTGCCAGCAACAACCAGAGGGGGCAGGGTATATCGATTGGGGACATTCAGTACTTC	CASNNQRGQGISIGDIQYF
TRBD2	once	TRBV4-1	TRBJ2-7	TGCGCCAGCAGCCCTCGTTTGGGACTAACCGACTACGAGCAGTACTTC	CASSPRLGLTDYEQYF
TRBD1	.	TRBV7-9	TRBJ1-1	TGTGCCAGCAGCAAAACCCGACAGGGTGACACTGAAGCTTTCTTT	CASSKTRQGDTEAFF
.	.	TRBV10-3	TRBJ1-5	TGTGCCATCGGAGCAGGGGATCAGCCCCAGCATTTT	CAIGAGDQPQHF
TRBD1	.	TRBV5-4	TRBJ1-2	TGTGCCAGCAGCTCTGGGACAGGAGTTTTCTATGGCTACACCTTC	CASSSGTGVFYGYTF
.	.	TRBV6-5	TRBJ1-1	TGTGCCAGCAGTTTCACCCGGGGGAACACTGAAGCTTTCTTT	CASSFTRGNTEAFF
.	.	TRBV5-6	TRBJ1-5	TGTGCCAGCAGCTTGTGGGGGGCGGGAGTGCCCCAGCATTTT	CASSLWGAGVPQHF
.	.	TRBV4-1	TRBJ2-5	TGCGCCAGCAGCCAGGCCGGGACACAAGAGACCCAGTACTTC	CASSQAGTQETQYF
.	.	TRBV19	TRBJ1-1	TGTGCCAGTATTGGGAGAAAGGGCCAGGCAGTGTCGGTCACTGAAGCTTTCTTT	CASIGRKGQAVSVTEAFF
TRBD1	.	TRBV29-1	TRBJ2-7	TGCAGCGCCTCAGGGACAGCCTACGAGCAGTACTTC	CSASGTAYEQYF
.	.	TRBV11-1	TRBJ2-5	TGTGCCAGCAGCTTAGGCGCCACCGGCCAAGAGACCCAGTACTTC	CASSLGATGQETQYF
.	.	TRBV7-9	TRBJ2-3	TGTGCCAGCAGCTCGACAAGCCCCGGGGGAGATACGCAGTATTTT	CASSSTSPGGDTQYF
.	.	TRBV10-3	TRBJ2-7	TGTGCCATCAGTGAGTCGACGATGGGCGAGCAGTACTTC	CAISESTMGEQYF
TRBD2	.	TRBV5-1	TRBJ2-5	TGCGCCATAGGGGGGGGGCTAGCGGGCCAAGAGACCCAGTACTTC	CAIGGGLAGQETQYF
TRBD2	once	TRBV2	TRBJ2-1	TGTGCCAGCACCCCGGGACTAGTAAAAGATGAGCAGTTCTTC	CASTPGLVKDEQFF
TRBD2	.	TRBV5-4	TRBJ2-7	TGTGCCAGCAGCTTTAGCGGGGAAGGCTACGAGCAGTACTTC	CASSFSGEGYEQYF
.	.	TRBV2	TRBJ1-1	TGTGCCAGCAGTGACAGGGTCACTGAAGCTTTCTTT	CASSDRVTEAFF
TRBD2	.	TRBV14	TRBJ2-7	TGTGCCAGCAGCCAGGGACTAGCGGGCTACGAGCAGTACTTC	CASSQGLAGYEQYF
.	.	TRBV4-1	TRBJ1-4	TGCGCCAGCAGCCAAGAGGGAGGGTCTGAAAAACTGTTTTTT	CASSQEGGSEKLFF
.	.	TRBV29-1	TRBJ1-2	TGCAGCGCCCCACGGGACTTTGGAGGCTACACCTTC	CSAPRDFGGYTF
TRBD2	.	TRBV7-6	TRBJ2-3	TGTGCCAGCAGCAGCGGGGCAGATACGCAGTATTTT	CASSSGADTQYF
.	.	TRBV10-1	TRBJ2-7	TGCGCCAGCAGTGAGGTCTTATCCGAGCAGTACTTC	CASSEVLSEQYF
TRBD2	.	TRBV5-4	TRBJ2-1	TGTGCCAGCAGCGGATGGACTAGCGGGGGTCCTAGCTCCTACAATGAGCAGTTCTTC	CASSGWTSGGPSSYNEQFF
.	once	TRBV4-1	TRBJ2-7	TGCGCCAGCAGCCTGGAGGGTACCTACGAGCAGTACTTC	CASSLEGTYEQYF
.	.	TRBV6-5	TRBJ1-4	TGTGCCAGCCACGGACAGTTTAATGAAAAACTGTTTTTT	CASHGQFNEKLFF
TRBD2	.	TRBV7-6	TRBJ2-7	TGTGCCAGCAGCTTAGGGGGGCTAGCGGGGGGTCTCGAGCAGTACTTC	CASSLGGLAGGLEQYF
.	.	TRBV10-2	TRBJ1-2	TGCGCCAGCAGTGTAGGGGGACAAGGAGGCTACACCTTC	CASSVGGQGGYTF
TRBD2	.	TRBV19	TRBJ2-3	TGTGCCAGTAGTATGGGGACTAGCGGGAGCACAGATACGCAGTATTTT	CASSMGTSGSTDTQYF
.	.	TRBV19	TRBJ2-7	TGTGCCAGTAGCGAACTTTTTAGCTCCGAGCAGTACTTC	CASSELFSSEQYF